This entry features one TCR beta chain sequence. The antigen remains unidentified. This CDR3 region has 14 residues. With V trimmed by 8 bases and J by 2 bases, 8 bases remained unmatched. Germline loops: CDR1 MNHEY, CDR2 SVGAGI. The PCR made use of 60 Vbeta and 13 Jbeta primers. Only in-frame clones appear in the TCRdb table, and some are missing; sequencing was by immunoSEQ multiplex PCR. This repertoire shows fewer than 150,000 clones, 80% found once; its top ten account for 5.1%. This specimen belongs to a study of cytomegalovirus exposure and HLA in healthy donors. Overall study context: Across a few hundred genotyped donors, approximately 80% landed in the Caucasian-associated ancestry cluster.

Overall study results and limits: Later analysis indicated greater clonal expansion among HLA-associated TCR beta chains than among equally common other chains. An analysis done earlier found most TCR beta V segments productive about 87% or about 30% of the time.

As for the donors, each was a healthy bone marrow donor. The sequence was obtained from a male donor in good health and CMV-seronegative. This sequence joins TRBV6-5 and TRBJ2-7; 8 nucleotides line up with TRBD2. The sample was PBMCs. The CDR3 DNA follows: TGTGCCAGCTCGGGCGGGGGGAACGCCTACGAGCAGTACTTC. Translated, it gives CASSGGGNAYEQYF.